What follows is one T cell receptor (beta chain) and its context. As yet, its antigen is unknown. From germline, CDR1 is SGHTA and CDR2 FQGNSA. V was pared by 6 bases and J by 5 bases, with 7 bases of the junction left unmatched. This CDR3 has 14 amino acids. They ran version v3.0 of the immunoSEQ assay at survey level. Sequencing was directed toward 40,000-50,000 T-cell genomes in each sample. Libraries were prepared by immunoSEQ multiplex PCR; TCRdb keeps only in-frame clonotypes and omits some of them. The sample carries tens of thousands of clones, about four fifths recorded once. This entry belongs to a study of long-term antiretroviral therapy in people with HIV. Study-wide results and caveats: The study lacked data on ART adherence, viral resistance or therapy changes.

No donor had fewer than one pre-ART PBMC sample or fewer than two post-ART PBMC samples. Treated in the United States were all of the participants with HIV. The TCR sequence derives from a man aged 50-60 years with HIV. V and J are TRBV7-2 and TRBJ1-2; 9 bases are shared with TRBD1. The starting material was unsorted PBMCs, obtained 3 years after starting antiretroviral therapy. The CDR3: CASRPDRGGYGYTF. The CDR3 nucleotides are TGTGCCAGCAGACCTGACAGGGGGGGATATGGCTACACCTTC.